This T cell receptor beta chain was recorded in a study of T cell repertoires in cytomegalovirus infection. A single record per CDR3 protein comes from TCRdb applying MiXCR to the reads. The sample yields some 800,000 distinct CDR3 sequences, 25% to 35% seen once. This clonotype turned up a few times. Its antigen is currently unknown. J lost 4 bases, V lost 7 bases, and 8 bases had no gene match. This CDR3 is built from 15 residues. This specimen was cultured CD8+ T cells from PBMCs, taken from culture after CMV antigen stimulation. The chain recombines TRBV12-3 or TRBV12-4 with TRBJ2-1; TRBD1 agrees at 9 bases. The sequence was collected from a human donor in good health (CMV status not recorded). Some clones in this sample may be carry-over from other donors' samples. The DNA of the CDR3 is TGTGCCAGCACGGACGGGGACAGGGCATACAATGAGCAGTTCTTC. Its protein is CASTDGDRAYNEQFF.